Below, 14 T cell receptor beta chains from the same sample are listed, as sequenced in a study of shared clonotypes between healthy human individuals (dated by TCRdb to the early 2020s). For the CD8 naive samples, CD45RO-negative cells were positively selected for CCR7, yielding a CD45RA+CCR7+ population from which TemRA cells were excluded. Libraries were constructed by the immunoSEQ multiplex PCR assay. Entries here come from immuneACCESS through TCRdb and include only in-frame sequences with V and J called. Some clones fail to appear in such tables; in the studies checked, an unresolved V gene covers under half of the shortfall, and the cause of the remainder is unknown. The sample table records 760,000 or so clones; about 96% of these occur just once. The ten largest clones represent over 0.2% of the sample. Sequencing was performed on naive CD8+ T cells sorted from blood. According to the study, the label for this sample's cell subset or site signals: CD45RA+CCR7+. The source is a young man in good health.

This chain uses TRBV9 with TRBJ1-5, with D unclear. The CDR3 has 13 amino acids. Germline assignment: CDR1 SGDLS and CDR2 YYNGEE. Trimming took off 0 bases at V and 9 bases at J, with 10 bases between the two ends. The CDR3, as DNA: TGTGCCAGCAGCGTAGGAGGGAGCACGCCCCAGCATTTT. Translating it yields CASSVGGSTPQHF.

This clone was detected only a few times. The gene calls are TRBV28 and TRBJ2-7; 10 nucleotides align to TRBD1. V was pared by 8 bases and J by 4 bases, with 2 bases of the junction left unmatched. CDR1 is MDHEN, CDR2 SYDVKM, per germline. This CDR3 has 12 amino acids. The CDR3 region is CASADRGYEQYF. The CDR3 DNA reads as TGTGCCAGCGCGGACAGGGGGTACGAGCAGTACTTC. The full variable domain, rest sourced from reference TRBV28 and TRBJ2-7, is DVKVTQSSRYLVKRTGEKVFLECVQDMDHENMFWYRQDPGLGLRLIYFSYDVKMKEKGDIPEGYSVSREKKERFSLILESASTNQTSMYLCASADRGYEQYFGPGTRLTVT.

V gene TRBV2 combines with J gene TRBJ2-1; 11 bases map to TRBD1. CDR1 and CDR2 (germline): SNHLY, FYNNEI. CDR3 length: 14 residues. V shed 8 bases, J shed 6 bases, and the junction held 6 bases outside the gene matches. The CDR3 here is CASPGTGGINEQFF. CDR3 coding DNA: TGTGCCAGCCCGGGGACAGGGGGGATCAATGAGCAGTTCTTC.

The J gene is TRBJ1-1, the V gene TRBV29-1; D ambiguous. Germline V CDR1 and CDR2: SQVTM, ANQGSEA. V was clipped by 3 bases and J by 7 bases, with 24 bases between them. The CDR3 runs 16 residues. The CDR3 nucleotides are TGCAGCGTTGACCCAGGTGTAGGCGGCCCTAAAGATGAAGCTTTCTTT. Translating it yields CSVDPGVGGPKDEAFF.

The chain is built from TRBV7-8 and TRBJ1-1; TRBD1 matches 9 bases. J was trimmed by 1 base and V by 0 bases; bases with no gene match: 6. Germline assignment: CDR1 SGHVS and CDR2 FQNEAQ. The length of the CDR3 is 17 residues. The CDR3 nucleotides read TGTGCCAGCAGCTTAGCCAAACAGGGGGCGACGAACACTGAAGCTTTCTTT. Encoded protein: CASSLAKQGATNTEAFF.

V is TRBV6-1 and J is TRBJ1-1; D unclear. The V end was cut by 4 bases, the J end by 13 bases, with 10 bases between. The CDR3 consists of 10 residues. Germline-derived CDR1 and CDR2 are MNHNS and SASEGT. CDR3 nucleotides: TGTGCCAGCAGTGCGACCCCCCATTTCTTT. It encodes CASSATPHFF.

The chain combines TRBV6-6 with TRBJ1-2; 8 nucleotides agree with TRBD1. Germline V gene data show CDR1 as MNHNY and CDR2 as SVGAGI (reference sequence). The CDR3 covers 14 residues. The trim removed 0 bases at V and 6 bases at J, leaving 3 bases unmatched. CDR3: CASSYSTGGDGYTF. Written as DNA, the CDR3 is TGTGCCAGCAGTTACTCAACAGGGGGGGATGGCTACACCTTC.

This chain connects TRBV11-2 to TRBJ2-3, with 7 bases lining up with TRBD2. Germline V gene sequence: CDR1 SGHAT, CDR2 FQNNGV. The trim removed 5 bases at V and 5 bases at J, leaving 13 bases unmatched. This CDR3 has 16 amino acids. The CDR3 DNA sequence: TGTGCCAGCAGCGCCCGCTTTGCGGGAGTTGAAGATACGCAGTATTTT. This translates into CASSARFAGVEDTQYF.

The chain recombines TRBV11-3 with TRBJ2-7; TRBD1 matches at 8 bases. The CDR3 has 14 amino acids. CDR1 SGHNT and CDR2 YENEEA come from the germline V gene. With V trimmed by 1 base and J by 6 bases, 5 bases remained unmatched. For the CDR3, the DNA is TGTGCCAGCAGCTTAGTCGGGACAGGAGGCGAGCAGTACTTC. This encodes CASSLVGTGGEQYF. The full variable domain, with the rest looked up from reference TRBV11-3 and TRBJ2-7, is EAGVVQSPRYKIIEKKQPVAFWCNPISGHNTLYWYLQNLGQGPELLIRYENEEAVDDSQLPKDRFSAERLKGVDSTLKIQPAELGDSAVYLCASSLVGTGGEQYFGPGTRLTVT.

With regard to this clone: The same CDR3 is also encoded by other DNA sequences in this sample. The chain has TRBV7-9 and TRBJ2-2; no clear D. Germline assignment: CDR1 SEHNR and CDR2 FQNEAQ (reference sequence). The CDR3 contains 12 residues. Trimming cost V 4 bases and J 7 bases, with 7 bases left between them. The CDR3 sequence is CASSSAGGELFF. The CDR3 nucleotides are TGTGCCAGCAGCTCGGCTGGCGGGGAGCTGTTTTTT.

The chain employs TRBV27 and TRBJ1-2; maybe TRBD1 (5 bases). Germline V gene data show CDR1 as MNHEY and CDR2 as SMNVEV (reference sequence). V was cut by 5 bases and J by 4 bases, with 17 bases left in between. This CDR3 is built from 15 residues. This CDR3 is CASSTGPRDSYGYTF. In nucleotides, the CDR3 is TGTGCCAGCAGTACAGGCCCACGGGATAGCTATGGCTACACCTTC.

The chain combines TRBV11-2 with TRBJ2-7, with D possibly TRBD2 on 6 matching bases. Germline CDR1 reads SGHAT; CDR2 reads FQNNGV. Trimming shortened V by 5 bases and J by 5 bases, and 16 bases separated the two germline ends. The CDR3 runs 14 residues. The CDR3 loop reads CASSPEGPRDEQYF. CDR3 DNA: TGTGCCAGCAGCCCGGAGGGCCCTCGTGACGAGCAGTACTTC.

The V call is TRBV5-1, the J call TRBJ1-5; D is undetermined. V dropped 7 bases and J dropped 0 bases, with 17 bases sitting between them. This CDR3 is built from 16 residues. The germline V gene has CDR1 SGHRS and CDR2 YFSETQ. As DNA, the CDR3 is TGCGCCAGCTTAAATTTCAGGCACGGTAGCAATCAGCCCCAGCATTTT. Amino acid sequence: CASLNFRHGSNQPQHF.

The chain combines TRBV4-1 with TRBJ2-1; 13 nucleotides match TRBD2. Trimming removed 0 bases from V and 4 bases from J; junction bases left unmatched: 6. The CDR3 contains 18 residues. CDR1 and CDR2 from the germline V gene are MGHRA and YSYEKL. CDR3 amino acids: CASSQDPVGLAGYNEQFF. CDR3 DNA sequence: TGCGCCAGCAGCCAAGATCCGGTGGGACTAGCGGGGTACAATGAGCAGTTCTTC.